This is a list of T cell receptor beta chains from one sample in a study of CD8 T cells in ankylosing spondylitis. Via MiXCR, TCRdb re-called the 5' RACE reads, giving one row per CDR3 protein. The sample carries about 480,000 distinct CDR3 sequences, approximately 17% recorded once. Source material: blood, either unsorted or a sorted T cell fraction (not recorded which). These receptors were taken from a male donor with ankylosing spondylitis. The CDR3 runs from the conserved cysteine through the conserved F or W. D genes are given only for firm matches. The size field is filled for only some rows; it gives once, few, many or a size class.

D gene	clone size	V gene	J gene	CDR3 protein	CDR3 DNA
-	-	TRBV15	TRBJ2-3	CATSTDGVNTQYF	TGTGCCACCAGCACCGACGGTGTGAATACGCAGTATTTT
TRBD1	-	TRBV20-1	TRBJ1-5	CSAATGGIQPQHF	TGCAGTGCAGCGACAGGGGGCATCCAGCCCCAGCATTTT
TRBD1	few	TRBV11-2	TRBJ2-1	CASSPRQGGVEEQFF	TGTGCCAGCAGCCCCCGACAGGGTGGAGTCGAGGAGCAGTTCTTC
-	-	TRBV11-2	TRBJ2-1	CASSPGNPNSYNEQFF	TGTGCCAGCAGCCCAGGCAATCCGAACTCCTACAATGAGCAGTTCTTC
-	few	TRBV6-1	TRBJ2-3	CASSEYNLVSDTQYF	TGTGCCAGCAGTGAATACAACCTAGTTTCGGATACGCAGTATTTT
-	many	TRBV5-1	TRBJ2-3	CASSSGMFTDTQYF	TGCGCCAGCAGCTCAGGAATGTTCACAGATACGCAGTATTTT
-	-	TRBV6-5	TRBJ2-2	CASSYSWGKGGTGELFF	TGTGCCAGCAGTTACTCGTGGGGCAAAGGCGGTACCGGGGAGCTGTTTTTT
-	few	TRBV2	TRBJ1-1	CASRPFTDRNTEAFF	TGTGCCAGCAGACCATTCACAGACAGGAACACTGAAGCTTTCTTT
-	many	TRBV12-3/TRBV12-4	TRBJ2-7	CASSFRANYEQYF	TGTGCCAGCAGTTTTCGGGCAAACTACGAGCAGTACTTC
-	-	TRBV11-1	TRBJ2-3	CASSSSTLSQYF	TGTGCCAGCAGCTCTTCGACACTCTCGCAGTATTTT
-	many	TRBV5-1	TRBJ1-1	CASSLDWGGLEAFF	TGCGCCAGCAGCTTGGATTGGGGGGGCCTTGAAGCTTTCTTT
-	few	TRBV7-2	TRBJ2-3	CASSPDGRSSDTQYF	TGTGCCAGCAGTCCCGACGGGAGAAGTTCAGATACGCAGTATTTT
TRBD2	few	TRBV6-1	TRBJ2-7	CASSEGLAGAEQYF	TGTGCCAGCAGTGAAGGACTAGCGGGAGCCGAGCAGTACTTC
-	few	TRBV7-3	TRBJ1-1	CASSPTGGDWTEAFF	TGTGCCAGCAGCCCCACGGGGGGTGATTGGACTGAAGCTTTCTTT
TRBD2	-	TRBV6-5	TRBJ2-1	CASSYSASGHNEQFF	TGTGCCAGCAGTTACTCGGCTAGCGGACACAATGAGCAGTTCTTC
TRBD1	few	TRBV5-1	TRBJ2-3	CASSLGQGSPTDTQYF	TGCGCCAGCAGCCTGGGACAGGGCAGTCCCACAGATACGCAGTATTTT
-	many	TRBV12-3/TRBV12-4	TRBJ2-4	CASTLGGTSNIQYF	TGTGCCAGCACCCTCGGCGGGACCTCAAACATTCAGTACTTC
TRBD1	-	TRBV25-1	TRBJ1-2	CASSDPQGADYGYTF	TGTGCCAGCAGTGATCCGCAGGGGGCAGACTATGGCTACACCTTC
-	many	TRBV12-3/TRBV12-4	TRBJ1-1	CASSERDTEAFF	TGTGCCAGCAGTGAAAGGGACACTGAAGCTTTCTTT
-	-	TRBV7-2	TRBJ1-2	CASSFDALGSYGYTF	TGTGCCAGCAGCTTCGACGCACTCGGGAGCTATGGCTACACCTTC
TRBD2	-	TRBV6-5	TRBJ2-2	CASSYAGGRTGELFF	TGTGCCAGCAGTTACGCGGGGGGTCGGACCGGGGAGCTGTTTTTT
TRBD1	few	TRBV20-1	TRBJ1-2	CSAPRQGASGYTF	TGCAGTGCACCACGACAGGGGGCTAGTGGCTACACCTTC
-	-	TRBV29-1	TRBJ2-1	CSVEGGETYNEQFF	TGCAGCGTTGAAGGGGGCGAAACCTACAATGAGCAGTTCTTC
-	-	TRBV18	TRBJ2-5	CASSRDAVETQYF	TGTGCCAGCTCACGGGACGCCGTGGAGACCCAGTACTTC
-	few	TRBV18	TRBJ1-1	CASSPASVVNTEAFF	TGTGCCAGCTCCCCGGCCTCGGTCGTGAACACTGAAGCTTTCTTT
TRBD2	-	TRBV7-3	TRBJ2-1	CASSTPAGTSGRARDEQFF	TGTGCCAGCAGCACCCCCGCCGGGACTAGCGGGAGGGCCAGGGATGAGCAGTTCTTC
TRBD2	-	TRBV30	TRBJ2-3	CASSGGNTDTQYF	TGTGCCTCGAGCGGGGGGAACACAGATACGCAGTATTTT
-	few	TRBV6-2/TRBV6-3	TRBJ1-1	CASSHRDLIDTEAFF	TGTGCCAGCAGTCACAGGGATTTGATAGACACTGAAGCTTTCTTT
TRBD1	many	TRBV20-1	TRBJ1-1	CSARGGTGLTVAFF	TGCAGTGCTAGAGGAGGGACAGGTTTAACCGTAGCTTTCTTT
TRBD2	few	TRBV6-1	TRBJ2-3	CASRTTSGGAPDTQYF	TGTGCCAGCAGAACGACTAGCGGGGGGGCACCAGATACGCAGTATTTT
TRBD1	-	TRBV2	TRBJ1-5	CASSYQGDSNQPQHF	TGTGCCAGCAGTTACCAGGGGGATAGCAATCAGCCCCAGCATTTT
-	-	TRBV3-1	TRBJ1-2	CASSQEFRGQKDKPNYGYTF	TGTGCCAGCAGCCAAGAATTCAGGGGACAAAAAGATAAGCCTAACTATGGCTACACCTTC
TRBD2	few	TRBV10-3	TRBJ2-7	CAISDYGLAGPYEQYF	TGTGCCATCAGTGATTACGGACTAGCGGGACCCTACGAGCAGTACTTC
TRBD1	-	TRBV19	TRBJ1-1	CASRKEGAVEAFF	TGTGCCAGTAGAAAAGAGGGGGCAGTTGAAGCTTTCTTT
TRBD1	-	TRBV7-9	TRBJ1-2	CASSADRGDPNGYTF	TGTGCCAGCAGCGCAGACAGGGGGGACCCAAATGGCTACACCTTC
TRBD1	few	TRBV6-6	TRBJ1-1	CASSQGAGTEAFF	TGTGCCAGCAGTCAGGGGGCGGGCACTGAAGCTTTCTTT
-	few	TRBV20-1	TRBJ1-2	CSARDSGRGGYTF	TGCAGTGCTAGAGACTCCGGGCGGGGCGGCTACACCTTC